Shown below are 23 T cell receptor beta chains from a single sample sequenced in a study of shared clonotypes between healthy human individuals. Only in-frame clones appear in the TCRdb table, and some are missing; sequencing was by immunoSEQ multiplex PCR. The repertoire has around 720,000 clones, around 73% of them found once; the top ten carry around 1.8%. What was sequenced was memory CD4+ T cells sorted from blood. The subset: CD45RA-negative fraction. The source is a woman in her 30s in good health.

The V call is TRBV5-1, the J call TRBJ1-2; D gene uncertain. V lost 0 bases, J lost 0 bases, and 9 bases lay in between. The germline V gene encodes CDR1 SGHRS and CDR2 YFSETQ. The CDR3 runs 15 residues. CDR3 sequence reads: CASSLGGPANYGYTF. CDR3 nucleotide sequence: TGCGCCAGCAGCTTGGGAGGCCCAGCTAACTATGGCTACACCTTC.

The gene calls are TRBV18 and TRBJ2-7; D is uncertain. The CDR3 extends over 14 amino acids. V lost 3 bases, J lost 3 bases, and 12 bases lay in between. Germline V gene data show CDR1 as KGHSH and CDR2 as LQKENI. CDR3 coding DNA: TGTGCCAGCTCACCTGACAAGGCGGTCTACGAGCAGTACTTC. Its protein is CASSPDKAVYEQYF.

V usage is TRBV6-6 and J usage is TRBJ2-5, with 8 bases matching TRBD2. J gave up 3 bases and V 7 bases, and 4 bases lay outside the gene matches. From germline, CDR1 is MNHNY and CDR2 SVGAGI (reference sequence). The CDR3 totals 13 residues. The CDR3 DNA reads TGTGCCAGCACCGGGAGGGCCGAAGAGACCCAGTACTTC. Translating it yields CASTGRAEETQYF.

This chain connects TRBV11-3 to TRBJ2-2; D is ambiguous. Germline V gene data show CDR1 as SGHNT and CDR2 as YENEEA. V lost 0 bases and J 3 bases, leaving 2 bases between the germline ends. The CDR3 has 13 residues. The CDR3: CASSLEHTGELFF. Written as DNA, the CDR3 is TGTGCCAGCAGCTTAGAGCACACCGGGGAGCTGTTTTTT. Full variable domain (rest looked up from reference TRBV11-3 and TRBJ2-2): EAGVVQSPRYKIIEKKQPVAFWCNPISGHNTLYWYLQNLGQGPELLIRYENEEAVDDSQLPKDRFSAERLKGVDSTLKIQPAELGDSAVYLCASSLEHTGELFFGEGSRLTVL.

The CDR3, as DNA: TGTGCCAGCAGCCCACGATACAATGAGCAGTTCTTC. Its protein product is CASSPRYNEQFF. V usage is TRBV11-2 and J usage is TRBJ2-1; D is undetermined. V lost 5 bases and J 4 bases, leaving 6 bases between the germline ends. Germline CDR1 SGHAT, CDR2 FQNNGV. CDR3 size: 12 residues.

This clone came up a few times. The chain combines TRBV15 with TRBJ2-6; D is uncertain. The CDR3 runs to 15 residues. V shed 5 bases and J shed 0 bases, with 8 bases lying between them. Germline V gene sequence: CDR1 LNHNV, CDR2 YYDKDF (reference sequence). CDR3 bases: TGTGCCACCAGCCCTCAGTACTCTGGGGCCAACGTCCTGACTTTC. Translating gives CATSPQYSGANVLTF.

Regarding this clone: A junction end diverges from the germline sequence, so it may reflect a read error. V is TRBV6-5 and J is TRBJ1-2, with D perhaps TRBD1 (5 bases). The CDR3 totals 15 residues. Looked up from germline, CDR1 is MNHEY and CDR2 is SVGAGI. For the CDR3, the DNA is TGTGCCAGCAGTTCTACCGGGGACGGTAGCTATGGCTGCACCTTC. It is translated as CASSSTGDGSYGCTF.

This CDR3 is CASSQGGVMSSGANVLTF. As DNA, the CDR3 is TGTGCCAGCAGCCAAGGAGGGGTAATGAGCTCTGGGGCCAACGTCCTGACTTTC. The V and J genes are TRBV28 and TRBJ2-6; a possible D gene is TRBD2 (6 bases). The V gene lost 6 bases and the J gene lost 0 bases, with 18 bases spanning the gap. The germline CDR1 and CDR2 sequences are MDHEN and SYDVKM. This CDR3 region has 18 residues.

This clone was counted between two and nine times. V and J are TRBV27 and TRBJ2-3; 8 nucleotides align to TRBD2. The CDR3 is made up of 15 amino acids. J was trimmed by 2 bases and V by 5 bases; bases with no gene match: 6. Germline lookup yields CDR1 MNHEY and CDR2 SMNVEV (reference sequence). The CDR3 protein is CASSLTSGDTDTQYF. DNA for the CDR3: TGTGCCAGCAGTCTTACTAGCGGAGACACAGATACGCAGTATTTT.

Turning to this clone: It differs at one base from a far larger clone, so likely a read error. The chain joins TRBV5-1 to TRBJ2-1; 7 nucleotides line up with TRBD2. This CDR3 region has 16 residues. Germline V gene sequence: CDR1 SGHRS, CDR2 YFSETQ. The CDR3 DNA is TGCGCCAGCAACTTGGTTGCGGGAGAGGGTTACAATGAGCAGTTCTTC. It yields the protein CASNLVAGEGYNEQFF.

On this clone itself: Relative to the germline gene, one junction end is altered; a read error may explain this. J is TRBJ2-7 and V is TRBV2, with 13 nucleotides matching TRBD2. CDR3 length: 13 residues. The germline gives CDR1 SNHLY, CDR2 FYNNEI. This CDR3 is CASSSLGLAGRDF. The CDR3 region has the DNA TGTGCCAGCAGCTCATTGGGACTAGCGGGGAGGGACTTC. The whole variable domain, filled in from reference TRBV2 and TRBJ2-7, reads EPEVTQTPSHQVTQMGQEVILRCVPISNHLYFYWYRQILGQKVEFLVSFYNNEISEKSEIFDDQFSVERPDGSNFTLKIRSTKLEDSAMYFCASSSLGLAGRDFGPGTRLTVT.

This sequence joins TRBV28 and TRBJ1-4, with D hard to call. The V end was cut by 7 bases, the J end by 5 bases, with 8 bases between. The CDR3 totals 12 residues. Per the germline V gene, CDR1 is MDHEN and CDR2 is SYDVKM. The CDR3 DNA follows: TGTGCCAGCAATTTGGTGAATGAAAAACTGTTTTTT. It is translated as CASNLVNEKLFF.

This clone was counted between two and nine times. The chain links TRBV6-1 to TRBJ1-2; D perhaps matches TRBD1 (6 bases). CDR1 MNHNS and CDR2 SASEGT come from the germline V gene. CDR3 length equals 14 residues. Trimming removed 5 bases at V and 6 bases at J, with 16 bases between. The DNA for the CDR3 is TGTGCCAGCAGTTCCCCGGCGAGGGGGAATGGCTACACCTTC. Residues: CASSSPARGNGYTF.

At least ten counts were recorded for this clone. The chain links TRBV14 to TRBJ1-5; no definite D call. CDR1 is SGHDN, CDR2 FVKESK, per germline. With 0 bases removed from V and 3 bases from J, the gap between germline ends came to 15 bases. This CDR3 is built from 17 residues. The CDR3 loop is CASSQEEPSHINQPQHF. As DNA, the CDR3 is TGTGCCAGCAGCCAAGAGGAACCCTCCCACATCAATCAGCCCCAGCATTTT.

The CDR3: CASTLTISGVSNQPQHF. The DNA for the CDR3 is TGTGCCAGCACCCTGACCATTTCGGGGGTTAGCAATCAGCCCCAGCATTTT. The chain recombines TRBV28 with TRBJ1-5; D perhaps matches TRBD1 (5 bases). CDR1 and CDR2 (germline): MDHEN, SYDVKM. Trimming pared 7 bases from V and 0 bases from J, leaving 19 bases between. The CDR3 runs to 17 residues.

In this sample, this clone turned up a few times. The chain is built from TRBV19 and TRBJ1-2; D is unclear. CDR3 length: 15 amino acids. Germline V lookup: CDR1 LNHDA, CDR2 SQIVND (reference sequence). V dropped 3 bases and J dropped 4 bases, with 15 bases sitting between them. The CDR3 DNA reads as TGTGCCAGTAGTATCGGCGGGTTATTGGGCTATGGCTACACCTTC. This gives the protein CASSIGGLLGYGYTF.

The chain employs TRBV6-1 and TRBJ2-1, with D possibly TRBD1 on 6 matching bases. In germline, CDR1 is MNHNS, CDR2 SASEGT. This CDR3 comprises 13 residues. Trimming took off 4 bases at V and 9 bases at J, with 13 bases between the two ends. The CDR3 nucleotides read TGTGCCAGCAGTGCCGTTCAGGGGCCTGAGCAGTTCTTC. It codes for CASSAVQGPEQFF.

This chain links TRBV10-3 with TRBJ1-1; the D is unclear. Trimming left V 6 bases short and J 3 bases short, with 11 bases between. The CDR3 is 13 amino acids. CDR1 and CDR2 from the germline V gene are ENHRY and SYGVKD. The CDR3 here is CAISQNVDTEAFF. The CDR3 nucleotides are TGTGCCATCAGCCAAAACGTTGACACTGAAGCTTTCTTT.

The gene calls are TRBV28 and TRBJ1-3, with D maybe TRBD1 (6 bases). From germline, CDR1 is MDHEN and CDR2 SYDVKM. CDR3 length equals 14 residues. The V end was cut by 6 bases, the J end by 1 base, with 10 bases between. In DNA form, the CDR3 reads TGTGCCAGCAGCCATCAGGGGTCTGGAAACACCATATATTTT. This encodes CASSHQGSGNTIYF.

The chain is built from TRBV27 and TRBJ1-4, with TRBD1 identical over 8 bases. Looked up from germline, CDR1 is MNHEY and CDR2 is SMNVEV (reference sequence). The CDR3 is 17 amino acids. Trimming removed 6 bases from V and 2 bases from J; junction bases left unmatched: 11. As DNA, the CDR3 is TGTGCCAGCAGCCGGAAGCAGGGGGCGCATACTAATGAAAAACTGTTTTTT. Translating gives CASSRKQGAHTNEKLFF.

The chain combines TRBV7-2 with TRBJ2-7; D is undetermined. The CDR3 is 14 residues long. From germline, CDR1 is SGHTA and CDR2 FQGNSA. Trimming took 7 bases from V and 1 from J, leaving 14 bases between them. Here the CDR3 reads CASTQALYSYEQYF. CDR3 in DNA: TGTGCCAGCACCCAGGCCCTCTATTCCTACGAGCAGTACTTC.

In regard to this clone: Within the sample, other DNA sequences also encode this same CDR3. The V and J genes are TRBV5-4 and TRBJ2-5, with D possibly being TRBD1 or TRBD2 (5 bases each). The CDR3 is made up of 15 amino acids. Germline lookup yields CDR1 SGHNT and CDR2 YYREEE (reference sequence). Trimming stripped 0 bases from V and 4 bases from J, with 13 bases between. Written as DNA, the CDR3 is TGTGCCAGCAGCTTGGGTGCAGGGACGGGAGAGACCCAGTACTTC. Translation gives CASSLGAGTGETQYF.

CDR3 region: CASSFWQFQETQYF. The CDR3 DNA is TGCGCCAGCAGCTTTTGGCAGTTCCAAGAGACCCAGTACTTC. The chain has TRBV5-1 and TRBJ2-5; no reliable D call. V gave up 2 bases and J gave up 1 base, with 9 bases separating them. The CDR3 covers 14 residues. Germline CDR1 reads SGHRS; CDR2 reads YFSETQ.